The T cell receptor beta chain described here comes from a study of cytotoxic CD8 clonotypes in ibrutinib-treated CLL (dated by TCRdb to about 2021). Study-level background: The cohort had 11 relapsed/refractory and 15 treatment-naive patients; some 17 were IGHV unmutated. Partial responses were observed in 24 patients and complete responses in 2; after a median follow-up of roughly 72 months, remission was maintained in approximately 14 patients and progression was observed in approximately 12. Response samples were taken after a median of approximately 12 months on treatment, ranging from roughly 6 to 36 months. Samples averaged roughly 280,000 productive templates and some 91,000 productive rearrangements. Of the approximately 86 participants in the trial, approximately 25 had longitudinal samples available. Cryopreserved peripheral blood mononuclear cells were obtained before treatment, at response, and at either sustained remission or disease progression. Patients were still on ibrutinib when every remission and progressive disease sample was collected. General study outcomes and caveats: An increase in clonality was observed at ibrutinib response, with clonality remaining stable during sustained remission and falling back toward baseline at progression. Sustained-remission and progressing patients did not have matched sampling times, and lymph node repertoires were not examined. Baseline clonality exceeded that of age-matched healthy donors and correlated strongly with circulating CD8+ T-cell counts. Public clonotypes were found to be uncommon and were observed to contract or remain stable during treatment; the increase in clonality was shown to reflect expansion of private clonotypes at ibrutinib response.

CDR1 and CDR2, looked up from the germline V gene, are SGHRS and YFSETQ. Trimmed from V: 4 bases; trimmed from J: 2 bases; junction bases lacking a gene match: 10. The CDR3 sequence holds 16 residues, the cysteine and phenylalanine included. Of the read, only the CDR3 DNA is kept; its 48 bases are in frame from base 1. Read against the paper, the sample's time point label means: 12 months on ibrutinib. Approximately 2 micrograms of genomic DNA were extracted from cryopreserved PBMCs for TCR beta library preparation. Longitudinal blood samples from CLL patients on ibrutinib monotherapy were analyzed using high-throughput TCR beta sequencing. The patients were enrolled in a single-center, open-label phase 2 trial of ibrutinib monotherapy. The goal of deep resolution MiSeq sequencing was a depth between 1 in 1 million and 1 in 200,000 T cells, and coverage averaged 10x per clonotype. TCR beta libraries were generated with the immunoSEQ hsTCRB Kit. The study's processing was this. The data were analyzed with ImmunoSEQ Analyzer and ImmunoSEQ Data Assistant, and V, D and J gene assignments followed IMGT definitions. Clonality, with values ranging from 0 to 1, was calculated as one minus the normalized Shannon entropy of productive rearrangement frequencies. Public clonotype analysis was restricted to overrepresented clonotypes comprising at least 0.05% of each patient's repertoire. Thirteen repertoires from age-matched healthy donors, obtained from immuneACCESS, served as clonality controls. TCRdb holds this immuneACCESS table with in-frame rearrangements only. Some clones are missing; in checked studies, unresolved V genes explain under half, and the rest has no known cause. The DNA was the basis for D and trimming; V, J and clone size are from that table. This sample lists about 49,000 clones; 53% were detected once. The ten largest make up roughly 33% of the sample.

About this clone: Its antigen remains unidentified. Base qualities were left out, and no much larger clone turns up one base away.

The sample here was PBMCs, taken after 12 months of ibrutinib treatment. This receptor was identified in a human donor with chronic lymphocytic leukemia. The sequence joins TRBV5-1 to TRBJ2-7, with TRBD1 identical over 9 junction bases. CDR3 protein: CASSHNKQGAAYEQYF. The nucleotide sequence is TGCGCCAGCAGCCATAATAAACAGGGGGCGGCCTACGAGCAGTACTTC.